This T cell receptor (beta chain) was sequenced during a study of monozygotic twins with cystic fibrosis. Study-wide results and limits: Unrelated CF individuals shared fewer identical clonotypes than monozygotic CF twins. Co-twins had the most similar V usage for 13 of 16 pairs, J for 8.

The CDR3 is made up of 13 amino acids. V lost 0 bases and J 8 bases, leaving 8 bases between the germline ends. Germline V lookup: CDR1 SGHRS, CDR2 YFSETQ. The table lists this clone with a few counts. The target antigen is unknown. Produced via immunoSEQ multiplex PCR; TCRdb's table is partial and in-frame only. Altogether about 35,000 clones are present, just over 65% being singletons, with the ten largest covering 0.78%. The rearrangement joins TRBV5-1 to TRBJ2-2; unclear D gene. The TCR comes from a girl between 5 and 17 years old with cystic fibrosis. What was sequenced was blood. The CDR3 sequence is CASSLVTGGELFF. The CDR3 DNA is TGCGCCAGCAGCTTGGTGACCGGAGGGGAGCTGTTTTTT.